These 32 T cell receptor beta chains were sequenced from one sample in a study of early T cells in non-severe SARS-CoV-2 infection. TCRdb reprocessed the 5' RACE reads with MiXCR, giving one entry per CDR3 protein. The sample holds about 80,000 distinct CDR3 sequences; roughly 13% are singletons and the top ten take approximately 11%. The specimen sequenced was whole blood. These receptor sequences come from an adult who was a healthcare worker with PCR-confirmed SARS-CoV-2 infection or an uninfected control (not recorded which).

The rearrangement uses TRBV7-8 and TRBJ1-6; tentative D call: TRBD1 (5 bases). Germline V lookup: CDR1 SGHVS, CDR2 FQNEAQ. This CDR3 is built from 16 residues. V lost 4 bases and J 8 bases, leaving 18 bases between the germline ends. CDR3 amino acids: CASSSGGGTRDSPLHF. DNA for the CDR3: TGTGCCAGCAGCTCCGGGGGGGGAACGCGGGATTCACCCCTCCACTTT.

This clonotype was recorded many times. CDR3 DNA: TGTGCCAGTACCGTCCACGGACAGACCCACTATGGCTACACCTTC. This translates into CASTVHGQTHYGYTF. The genes are TRBV6-2 or TRBV6-3 and TRBJ1-2, with D possibly TRBD1 on 6 matching bases. V was clipped by 9 bases and J by 3 bases, with 20 bases between them. The CDR3 is 15 amino acids. In germline, CDR1 is MNHEY, CDR2 SVGEGT.

The V call is TRBV12-3 or TRBV12-4, the J call TRBJ1-4, with no clear D. Trimming pared 3 bases from V and 8 bases from J, leaving 13 bases between. This CDR3 is 14 amino acids long. The CDR3 DNA follows: TGTGCCAGCAGTTTTAGAAGGTTGCGAGAAAAACTGTTTTTT. Amino acids: CASSFRRLREKLFF.

This clonotype turned up a few times. V and J are TRBV13 and TRBJ1-2; 9 bases align to TRBD1. V shed 5 bases and J 2 bases; nucleotides not matched to a gene: 3. Germline assignment: CDR1 PRHDT and CDR2 FYEKMQ (reference sequence). CDR3 length equals 14 residues. The CDR3 DNA follows: TGTGCCAGCAGCCGGGACAGGGTCAACTATGGCTACACCTTC. Amino acid sequence: CASSRDRVNYGYTF.

In this sample, this clonotype turned up many times. The V gene is TRBV12-3 or TRBV12-4, the J gene TRBJ1-2; D unclear. Trimming took 3 bases from V and 0 from J, leaving 5 bases between them. This CDR3 is built from 13 residues. CDR3 loop: CASSLISNYGYTF. Written as DNA, the CDR3 is TGTGCCAGCAGTTTGATCTCTAACTATGGCTACACCTTC.

The rearrangement links TRBV20-1 to TRBJ1-4, with TRBD1 matching over 12 bases. CDR1 and CDR2 from the germline V gene are DFQATT and SNEGSKA (reference sequence). CDR3 size: 12 residues. J lost 8 bases, V lost 7 bases, and 2 bases had no gene match. CDR3 protein: CSVGTGGEKLFF. CDR3 bases: TGCAGTGTTGGGACAGGGGGCGAAAAACTGTTTTTT.

The V and J genes are TRBV28 and TRBJ2-5; D is tentatively TRBD1 or TRBD2 (6 bases each). The CDR3 length is 17 residues. Germline CDR1 and CDR2: MDHEN and SYDVKM. V lost 5 bases and J 0 bases, leaving 19 bases between the germline ends. The CDR3 region has the DNA TGTGCCAGCAGTGAAACCGGGGGACAACTGTACCAAGAGACCCAGTACTTC. Residues: CASSETGGQLYQETQYF.

This clonotype was observed a handful of times. The chain links TRBV18 to TRBJ2-1; D possibly uses TRBD1 or TRBD2 (5 bases each). The CDR3 covers 15 residues. Germline V gene sequence: CDR1 KGHSH, CDR2 LQKENI. Trimming left V 5 bases short and J 5 bases short, with 16 bases between. CDR3 in amino acids: CASSLIPGRDNEQFF. DNA of the CDR3: TGTGCCAGCTCATTAATTCCGGGACGAGACAATGAGCAGTTCTTC.

The rearrangement links TRBV2 to TRBJ1-2, with 9 bases lining up with TRBD1. Germline V CDR1 and CDR2: SNHLY, FYNNEI. Trimming cost V 4 bases and J 6 bases; bases outside gene matches: 6. The CDR3 is 14 amino acids. CDR3 protein: CASSAGRTGDGYTF. CDR3 sequence (DNA): TGTGCCAGCAGTGCGGGGAGGACAGGGGATGGCTACACCTTC.

Of note for this clonotype: An end of the junction does not agree with germline; a read error may underlie this. V and J are TRBV2 and TRBJ2-3; D may be TRBD2 (7 bases). Germline V CDR1 and CDR2: SNHLY, FYNNEI. The CDR3 is made up of 17 amino acids. In DNA, the CDR3 is TGTGCCAGCAGTGTGCTGTTGGGGGGGGCAAGCACAGATAGGCAGTATTTT. This translates into CASSVLLGGASTDRQYF.

This clonotype was seen once. This sequence joins TRBV3-1 and TRBJ2-1, with TRBD1 identical over 7 bases. Germline loops: CDR1 LGHDT, CDR2 YNNKEL (reference sequence). V shed 4 bases and J 4 bases; nucleotides not matched to a gene: 19. This CDR3 has 19 residues. Here the CDR3 DNA reads TGTGCCAGCAGCCGAGTCGACAGGGCCCACCTCCCCCCTTACAATGAGCAGTTCTTC. Its translation is CASSRVDRAHLPPYNEQFF.

V is TRBV28 and J is TRBJ2-4; 11 nucleotides align to TRBD2. The germline CDR1 and CDR2 sequences are MDHEN and SYDVKM. This CDR3 contains 13 residues. After removal of 5 bases from V and 13 bases from J, the junction contained 7 bases not matched to a gene. The CDR3 region has the DNA TGTGCCAGCAGTATACGGACTAGCGGGTTACAGTACTTC. This codes for CASSIRTSGLQYF. The full variable domain, with the rest looked up from reference TRBV28 and TRBJ2-4, is DVKVTQSSRYLVKRTGEKVFLECVQDMDHENMFWYRQDPGLGLRLIYFSYDVKMKEKGDIPEGYSVSREKKERFSLILESASTNQTSMYLCASSIRTSGLQYFGAGTRLSVL.

The CDR3 nucleotides are TGTGCCAGCAGTTACGAGGGATTTGAATCACCCCTCCACTTT. Translated, it gives CASSYEGFESPLHF. The chain couples TRBV6-5 to TRBJ1-6, with D unresolved. V was pared by 2 bases and J by 10 bases, with 12 bases between. Germline assignment: CDR1 MNHEY and CDR2 SVGAGI. The CDR3 contains 14 residues.

The V call is TRBV7-3, the J call TRBJ2-3; no clear D gene. V lost 6 bases and J lost 1, with 8 bases in between. In germline, CDR1 is SGHTA, CDR2 FQGTGA. The CDR3 covers 13 residues. The CDR3 is CASRPSGTDTQYF. CDR3 nucleotide sequence: TGTGCCAGCAGGCCATCTGGCACAGATACGCAGTATTTT.

This clonotype was detected a few times. The CDR3 region is CATRDRDYNEQFF. DNA of the CDR3: TGTGCCACCCGGGACAGGGACTACAATGAGCAGTTCTTC. The V call is TRBV19, the J call TRBJ2-1; 9 bases fit TRBD1. The V segment lost 10 bases and the J segment 3 bases; nucleotides outside the gene matches: 4. CDR3 length: 13 residues. Germline V lookup: CDR1 LNHDA, CDR2 SQIVND (reference sequence).

The V and J genes are TRBV7-6 and TRBJ2-3, with D perhaps given as TRBD1 or TRBD2 (5 bases each). Trimming removed 3 bases from V and 8 bases from J, with 15 bases in between. Germline V gives CDR1 SGHVS, CDR2 FNYEAQ. The CDR3 sequence is 14 residues long. This CDR3 reads CASSFPGGAVTQYF. DNA of the CDR3: TGTGCCAGCAGCTTCCCTGGGGGAGCAGTTACGCAGTATTTT.

The CDR3 sequence: CASSATWGNTEAFF. CDR3 coding DNA: TGTGCCAGCTCAGCCACCTGGGGGAACACTGAAGCTTTCTTT. The chain couples TRBV18 to TRBJ1-1; D call uncertain. Germline V gene sequence: CDR1 KGHSH, CDR2 LQKENI. The CDR3 consists of 14 residues. Between the trimmed V and J ends, which lost 5 bases and 1 base, there was a span of 11 bases.

This clonotype was seen only a few times. The chain combines TRBV2 with TRBJ2-1; D unresolved. This CDR3 has 15 residues. Trimming pared 4 bases from V and 0 bases from J, leaving 10 bases between. Germline assignment: CDR1 SNHLY and CDR2 FYNNEI. As DNA, the CDR3 is TGTGCCAGCAGTGCCCTAGTCACCTCCTACAATGAGCAGTTCTTC. This translates into CASSALVTSYNEQFF.

This clonotype was seen a few times. The V gene is TRBV6-5, the J gene TRBJ2-3, with D unclear. The germline V and J ends were trimmed by 7 bases and 2 bases, with 19 bases remaining between them. CDR3 length: 16 amino acids. Germline CDR1 reads MNHEY; CDR2 reads SVGAGI. This chain's CDR3 is CASNYRPPGATDTQYF. The CDR3 bases are TGTGCCAGCAATTATCGACCTCCAGGTGCCACAGATACGCAGTATTTT.

This clonotype was detected many times. The chain is built from TRBV18 and TRBJ2-7; 8 bases line up with TRBD2. This CDR3 region has 13 residues. Losses at the gene ends were 3 bases for V and 7 bases for J; bases not matched to a gene: 5. Germline values: CDR1 KGHSH, CDR2 LQKENI. The chain's CDR3 is CASSPGGALEQYF. The CDR3 region has the DNA TGTGCCAGCTCACCCGGGGGGGCGTTGGAGCAGTACTTC.

The rearrangement uses TRBV6-2 or TRBV6-3 and TRBJ2-7; no clear D gene. The ends were cut back, 4 bases at V and 4 bases at J, with 8 bases in the middle. CDR1 MNHEY and CDR2 SVGEGT come from the germline V gene. The CDR3 length is 12 residues. The CDR3 loop reads CASSSSLYEQYF. CDR3 nucleotides: TGTGCCAGCAGTTCCTCTCTTTACGAGCAGTACTTC.

This clonotype was seen at least ten times. This sequence joins TRBV11-2 and TRBJ2-2, with D tentatively TRBD2 (5 bases). The CDR3 is made up of 16 amino acids. V lost 2 bases and J lost 4, with 14 bases in between. Germline V gene lookup returns CDR1 SGHAT and CDR2 FQNNGV. CDR3 sequence (DNA): TGTGCCAGCAGCTTACGGCGAGCTAGCCGCACCGGGGAGCTGTTTTTT. It is translated as CASSLRRASRTGELFF.

V gene TRBV5-6 combines with J gene TRBJ1-5, with D uncertain. Trimming shortened V by 1 base and J by 7 bases, and 0 bases separated the two germline ends. CDR3 length: 10 amino acids. Per the germline V gene, CDR1 is SGHDT and CDR2 is YYEEEE. DNA for the CDR3: TGTGCCAGCAGCTTGCAGCCCCAGCATTTT. It yields the protein CASSLQPQHF.

The chain joins TRBV18 to TRBJ2-1, with TRBD1 as a possible D gene (5 bases). The CDR3 is 16 amino acids. Between the trimmed V and J ends, which lost 5 bases and 0 bases, there was a span of 14 bases. Per germline, CDR1 KGHSH and CDR2 LQKENI. CDR3 in amino acids: CASSDSTGFSYNEQFF. CDR3 nucleotide sequence: TGTGCCAGCTCAGACTCCACAGGTTTCTCCTACAATGAGCAGTTCTTC.

The chain uses TRBV6-2 or TRBV6-3 and TRBJ2-7; TRBD1 aligns across 7 bases. V shed 5 bases and J 0 bases; nucleotides not matched to a gene: 10. The CDR3 contains 16 residues. Germline assignment: CDR1 MNHEY and CDR2 SVGEGT. The CDR3 DNA reads as TGTGCCAGCAGTGACGTACACAGGGGTAGCTCCTACGAGCAGTACTTC. Amino acid sequence: CASSDVHRGSSYEQYF.

The chain has TRBV20-1 and TRBJ1-4; no clear D. The CDR3 is 13 residues long. CDR1 is DFQATT and CDR2 is SNEGSKA in the germline V gene (reference sequence). Trimming removed 5 bases at V and 0 bases at J, with 7 bases between. The CDR3 DNA reads TGCAGTGCTCACGCCGCAACTAATGAAAAACTGTTTTTT. Its protein is CSAHAATNEKLFF.

The chain links TRBV3-1 to TRBJ2-1; 7 bases fit TRBD2. J gave up 10 bases and V 4 bases, and 7 bases lay outside the gene matches. The CDR3 contains 13 residues. Germline CDR1 and CDR2: LGHDT and YNNKEL (reference sequence). CDR3 in DNA: TGTGCCAGCAGCCTCAGCGAAGCGGGAGAGCAGTTCTTC. It translates to CASSLSEAGEQFF.

The J gene is TRBJ1-2, the V gene TRBV25-1; D uncertain. Trimming pared 2 bases from V and 5 bases from J, leaving 12 bases between. The CDR3 extends over 14 amino acids. The V gene's germline CDR1 is MGHDK and CDR2 SYGVNS. The CDR3: CASSELTYRYGYTF. The CDR3, as DNA: TGTGCCAGCAGTGAACTGACATATCGTTATGGCTACACCTTC.

The rearrangement uses TRBV7-2 and TRBJ2-2; 7 bases line up with TRBD1. Germline trimming cut 5 bases from V and 4 bases from J; bases unmatched to any gene: 10. CDR1 is SGHTA, CDR2 FQGNSA, per germline. The CDR3 has 16 amino acids. The CDR3 protein is CASSGRQGPGTGELFF. CDR3 DNA sequence: TGTGCCAGCAGCGGCCGACAGGGTCCAGGCACCGGGGAGCTGTTTTTT.

This clonotype was picked up a small number of times. This chain connects TRBV11-2 to TRBJ2-1; TRBD1 matches at 9 bases. CDR3 length: 15 amino acids. Germline V lookup: CDR1 SGHAT, CDR2 FQNNGV. V was clipped by 4 bases and J by 4 bases; unmatched bases: 5. CDR3 loop: CASSWRDREYNEQFF. The CDR3 coding sequence is TGTGCCAGCAGCTGGCGGGACAGGGAATACAATGAGCAGTTCTTC.

This clonotype occurred a few times. The J gene is TRBJ2-7, the V gene TRBV6-2 or TRBV6-3; D is possibly TRBD1 or TRBD2 (6 bases each). Per the germline V gene, CDR1 is MNHEY and CDR2 is SVGEGT. V lost 4 bases to trimming and J lost 4 bases, with 17 bases between them. The CDR3 has 15 amino acids. CDR3 loop: CASSFPGALVYEQYF. In DNA form, the CDR3 reads TGTGCCAGCAGTTTCCCGGGGGCACTAGTTTACGAGCAGTACTTC.

This clonotype was counted only a few times. This chain connects TRBV3-1 to TRBJ2-6, with unresolved D. CDR3 length: 18 residues. V lost 0 bases to trimming and J lost 0 bases, with 12 bases between them. Germline values: CDR1 LGHDT, CDR2 YNNKEL (reference sequence). CDR3 nucleotide sequence: TGTGCCAGCAGCCAAGATACCCCCTTTGGCTCTGGGGCCAACGTCCTGACTTTC. Translating it yields CASSQDTPFGSGANVLTF.